The next 32 T cell receptor beta chains were all read from a single sample in a study of human T cells and chemical hapten exposure. TCRdb reprocessed the RACE reads via MiXCR and lists one record per CDR3 protein. This sample has 350,000 to 400,000 distinct CDR3 sequences; about 5.1% occur once, and the top ten carry 2.6%. Time point meaning: pre-sensitization, week 0. Sample treatment: therapeutic diphenylcyclopropenone sensitization with weekly scalp DPC. The sample was whole blood, taken in connection with sensitization to the hapten diphenylcyclopropenone (DPC). The receptors derive from a woman aged 45-65 years with alopecia areata. Some clones in this sample may be carry-over from other donors' samples.

This clonotype was seen ten or more times. The chain uses TRBV28 and TRBJ2-6; D is undetermined. Trimming shortened V by 7 bases and J by 0 bases, and 16 bases separated the two germline ends. There are 17 residues in the CDR3. Germline V CDR1 and CDR2: MDHEN, SYDVKM. CDR3 residues: CASIPAGAASGANVLTF. CDR3 coding DNA: TGTGCCAGCATCCCCGCAGGCGCGGCCTCTGGGGCCAACGTCCTGACTTTC.

In this sample, this clonotype turned up many times. The rearrangement links TRBV9 to TRBJ2-1; D may match TRBD1 or TRBD2 (6 bases each). The CDR3 sequence is 14 residues long. The germline gives CDR1 SGDLS, CDR2 YYNGEE. With 2 bases removed from V and 9 bases from J, the gap between germline ends came to 15 bases. The CDR3 spells CASSVLGGTLEQFF. For the CDR3, the DNA is TGTGCCAGCAGCGTGCTAGGGGGGACACTTGAGCAGTTCTTC.

This clonotype was seen repeatedly, ten times or more. The genes are TRBV5-1 and TRBJ2-7; the D is unclear. V shed 0 bases and J shed 5 bases, with 12 bases lying between them. Germline-derived CDR1 and CDR2 are SGHRS and YFSETQ. This CDR3 contains 14 residues. CDR3 in amino acids: CASSLGLSMDEQYF. DNA for the CDR3: TGCGCCAGCAGCTTGGGACTTTCCATGGACGAGCAGTACTTC.

This clonotype was detected a few times. V and J are TRBV10-3 and TRBJ2-7; a weak D match, TRBD1 (6 bases). The CDR3 is 13 amino acids. Germline loops: CDR1 ENHRY, CDR2 SYGVKD. V lost 10 bases and J 7 bases, leaving 20 bases between the germline ends. The CDR3 region is CATHQDSQGEQYF. DNA of the CDR3: TGTGCCACGCACCAGGACAGTCAAGGGGAGCAGTACTTC.

This clonotype was observed at least ten times. This rearrangement joins TRBV5-4 to TRBJ2-1; D perhaps matches TRBD2 (5 bases). CDR1 and CDR2 from the germline V gene are SGHNT and YYREEE (reference sequence). The CDR3 has 15 residues. Deletions cut 2 bases from V and 0 bases from J, with 9 bases between. The CDR3 bases are TGTGCCAGCAGCTTTGAGGGAACCTCCTACAATGAGCAGTTCTTC. Encoded protein: CASSFEGTSYNEQFF.

This clonotype was seen more than once but under ten times. V and J are TRBV6-1 and TRBJ2-1; D gene unclear. The germline V and J ends were trimmed by 2 bases and 10 bases, with 18 bases remaining between them. CDR1 is MNHNS and CDR2 is SASEGT in the germline V gene. The CDR3 is 15 amino acids. Here the CDR3 reads CASSEIRRKFGEQFF. CDR3 bases: TGTGCCAGCAGTGAAATAAGGCGAAAATTCGGGGAGCAGTTCTTC.

This clonotype appeared many times. V gene TRBV6-5 combines with J gene TRBJ1-5, with D perhaps matching TRBD1 (5 bases). V lost 5 bases to trimming and J lost 4 bases, with 15 bases between them. This CDR3 has 15 amino acids. The germline CDR1 and CDR2 sequences are MNHEY and SVGAGI. The CDR3 reads CASSPQGSSNQPQHF. The CDR3 nucleotides are TGTGCCAGCAGTCCGCAGGGCAGCTCTAATCAGCCCCAGCATTTT.

This clonotype was seen at least ten times. CDR3 in amino acids: CASKRVEISEAFF. CDR3 nucleotides: TGCGCCAGCAAGAGGGTCGAAATTAGTGAAGCTTTCTTT. The V and J genes are TRBV5-1 and TRBJ1-1; D is unresolved. This CDR3 spans 13 amino acids. Germline V CDR1 and CDR2: SGHRS, YFSETQ. Trimming removed 6 bases at V and 7 bases at J, with 16 bases between.

Only a few counts were recorded for this clonotype. The V call is TRBV30, the J call TRBJ2-1; the match to TRBD2 covers 13 bases. CDR1 GTSNPN and CDR2 SVGIG come from the germline V gene (reference sequence). The trim removed 1 base at V and 2 bases at J, leaving 5 bases unmatched. This CDR3 region has 17 residues. The CDR3 region is CAWSGLAGGSPYNEQFF. The CDR3 coding sequence is TGTGCCTGGAGTGGACTAGCGGGAGGTTCCCCCTACAATGAGCAGTTCTTC.

This clonotype was counted many times. This rearrangement joins TRBV5-1 to TRBJ2-5, with 8 bases that match TRBD1. The CDR3 extends over 15 amino acids. After removal of 3 bases from V and 2 bases from J, the junction contained 6 bases not matched to a gene. Germline V gene lookup returns CDR1 SGHRS and CDR2 YFSETQ. The CDR3 sequence: CASSSETGGQETQYF. The CDR3 DNA reads TGCGCCAGCAGCTCCGAAACAGGGGGGCAAGAGACCCAGTACTTC.

V gene TRBV6-5 combines with J gene TRBJ2-3; D call uncertain. V was cut by 0 bases and J by 0 bases, with 10 bases left in between. The CDR3 has 16 residues. Germline CDR1 and CDR2: MNHEY and SVGAGI. For the CDR3, the DNA is TGTGCCAGCAGTTACTCTTGGGGTTCTAGCACAGATACGCAGTATTTT. It is translated as CASSYSWGSSTDTQYF.

The V gene is TRBV20-1, the J gene TRBJ2-7, with TRBD2 matching 13 bases. Unmatched junction bases numbered 7, after V lost 0 bases and J lost 2 bases. The CDR3 contains 17 residues. CDR1 DFQATT and CDR2 SNEGSKA come from the germline V gene (reference sequence). CDR3 sequence: CSARDAQLAGGPYEQYF. The CDR3 DNA reads TGCAGTGCTAGAGATGCCCAACTAGCGGGAGGGCCCTACGAGCAGTACTTC.

The rearrangement uses TRBV15 and TRBJ2-5; maybe TRBD2 (5 bases). V dropped 4 bases and J dropped 2 bases, with 8 bases sitting between them. Germline CDR1 is LNHNV and CDR2 is YYDKDF (reference sequence). The CDR3 is 13 residues long. In DNA form, the CDR3 reads TGTGCCACCAGCAAAGGCGGGCAAGAGACCCAGTACTTC. Protein product: CATSKGGQETQYF.

This rearrangement joins TRBV18 to TRBJ2-1; tentatively, D is TRBD1 or TRBD2 (5 bases each). Germline assignment: CDR1 KGHSH and CDR2 LQKENI. The V end lost 0 bases, the J end lost 8 bases, and 14 bases lay between the germline ends. This CDR3 has 15 residues. The CDR3 spells CASSPPPRGGDEQFF. The CDR3 DNA follows: TGTGCCAGCTCACCACCTCCGAGGGGTGGGGATGAGCAGTTCTTC.

The V call is TRBV6-5, the J call TRBJ2-7; TRBD2 is a possible D gene (5 bases). This CDR3 has 14 amino acids. Per the germline V gene, CDR1 is MNHEY and CDR2 is SVGAGI. V was shortened by 0 bases and J by 4 bases, with 10 bases between the two germline ends. The CDR3 sequence is CASSYSGRRYEQYF. The DNA for the CDR3 is TGTGCCAGCAGTTACTCCGGACGGAGGTACGAGCAGTACTTC.

Ten or more counts support this clonotype. V and J are TRBV9 and TRBJ1-3, with D possibly matching TRBD1 (5 bases). In germline, CDR1 is SGDLS, CDR2 YYNGEE. With 4 bases removed from V and 2 bases from J, the gap between germline ends came to 10 bases. The CDR3 runs to 14 residues. This CDR3 is CASSTGGAGNTIYF. The CDR3 DNA sequence: TGTGCCAGCAGCACCGGGGGTGCTGGAAACACCATATATTTT.

Many counts were recorded for this clonotype. The rearrangement joins TRBV3-1 to TRBJ2-1, with D possibly matching TRBD2 (6 bases). From germline, CDR1 is LGHDT and CDR2 YNNKEL (reference sequence). Trimming left V 7 bases short and J 10 bases short, with 11 bases between. The CDR3 covers 11 residues. CDR3: CASTGAGEQFF. The CDR3 DNA sequence: TGTGCCAGCACGGGAGCAGGCGAGCAGTTCTTC.

This clonotype has at least ten counts. The chain uses TRBV30 and TRBJ2-1; tentative D call: TRBD1 (6 bases). The CDR3 is made up of 16 amino acids. The germline V gene encodes CDR1 GTSNPN and CDR2 SVGIG (reference sequence). Trimming removed 5 bases at V and 0 bases at J, with 17 bases between. The CDR3 nucleotides read TGTGCCTGGGACAGGCGTGGCGGAGGCTCCTACAATGAGCAGTTCTTC. It is translated as CAWDRRGGGSYNEQFF.

The chain is built from TRBV6-6 and TRBJ2-7; D is perhaps TRBD1 (6 bases). Germline V CDR1 and CDR2: MNHNY, SVGAGI (reference sequence). CDR3 length: 16 amino acids. Between the trimmed V and J ends, which lost 7 bases and 4 bases, there was a span of 23 bases. The CDR3 DNA reads as TGTGCCAGCACTCTAGAGGCTCAGGGGTCGCCGTACGAGCAGTACTTC. This sequence encodes CASTLEAQGSPYEQYF.

The rearrangement joins TRBV7-8 to TRBJ2-3, with 14 bases aligning to TRBD2. Looked up from germline, CDR1 is SGHVS and CDR2 is FQNEAQ. The CDR3 length is 18 residues. V was pared by 2 bases and J by 0 bases, with 4 bases of the junction left unmatched. CDR3 nucleotide sequence: TGTGCCAGCAGCTTAAGACTAGCGGGGGGGTCTAGCACAGATACGCAGTATTTT. It specifies CASSLRLAGGSSTDTQYF. The variable domain in full, completed from reference TRBV7-8 and TRBJ2-3, reads GAGVSQSPRYKVAKRGQDVALRCDPISGHVSLFWYQQALGQGPEFLTYFQNEAQLDKSGLPSDRFFAERPEGSVSTLKIQRTQQEDSAVYLCASSLRLAGGSSTDTQYFGPGTRLTVL.

At least ten counts were recorded for this clonotype. The V call is TRBV29-1, the J call TRBJ2-1; D not resolved. The germline V gene has CDR1 SQVTM and CDR2 ANQGSEA. The CDR3 consists of 15 residues. V lost 3 bases and J lost 2, with 14 bases in between. CDR3 nucleotide sequence: TGCAGCGTTGATGAGAGAATAAAGGCCTACAATGAGCAGTTCTTC. Amino acid sequence: CSVDERIKAYNEQFF.

This clonotype has at least ten counts. The chain is built from TRBV20-1 and TRBJ1-2; D possibly corresponds to TRBD1 (6 bases). CDR1 is DFQATT, CDR2 SNEGSKA, per germline (reference sequence). Trimming left V 0 bases short and J 3 bases short, with 17 bases between. CDR3 length: 16 amino acids. Here the CDR3 reads CSARDRGGSHDYGYTF. The CDR3 DNA reads TGCAGTGCTAGAGATCGCGGGGGCTCACACGACTATGGCTACACCTTC.

The CDR3 nucleotides read TGTGCCAGCACCCCCTACCTTAACTATGGCTACACCTTC. It yields the protein CASTPYLNYGYTF. The V and J genes are TRBV12-3 or TRBV12-4 and TRBJ1-2; D gene uncertain. The CDR3 is 13 amino acids. V was trimmed by 7 bases and J by 1 base, leaving 10 bases between them.

This clonotype came up many times. This chain joins TRBV9 and TRBJ2-6, with TRBD1 matching over 7 bases. The CDR3 is made up of 17 amino acids. V dropped 0 bases and J dropped 2; count of bases not matched to a gene: 5. Germline V gene data show CDR1 as SGDLS and CDR2 as YYNGEE. The CDR3 spells CASSVETGQPGANVLTF. The DNA of the CDR3 is TGTGCCAGCAGCGTAGAGACAGGGCAACCTGGGGCCAACGTCCTGACTTTC.

This clonotype was recorded a few times. This chain uses TRBV20-1 with TRBJ1-1, with D uncertain. From germline, CDR1 is DFQATT and CDR2 SNEGSKA (reference sequence). The length of the CDR3 is 14 residues. The V and J ends lost 1 base and 0 bases respectively, with 9 bases between them. The CDR3 protein is CSARVSSVNTEAFF. The CDR3 DNA follows: TGCAGTGCTAGAGTTTCGAGTGTGAACACTGAAGCTTTCTTT.

This chain connects TRBV9 to TRBJ2-1, with a tentative D call TRBD1 (5 bases). Trimming left V 2 bases short and J 8 bases short, with 8 bases between. The germline V gene has CDR1 SGDLS and CDR2 YYNGEE. This CDR3 comprises 12 residues. CDR3 nucleotides: TGTGCCAGCAGCGTGACAGAAGATGAGCAGTTCTTC. Its translation is CASSVTEDEQFF.

Ten or more counts support this clonotype. The chain recombines TRBV5-6 with TRBJ1-1, with D unresolved. Deletions cut 4 bases from V and 13 bases from J, with 17 bases between. Germline CDR1 and CDR2: SGHDT and YYEEEE. This CDR3 spans 12 amino acids. The DNA of the CDR3 is TGTGCCAGCAGCATCGGACGGGAAACGGTTTTCTTT. Residues: CASSIGRETVFF.

This sequence joins TRBV13 and TRBJ1-3, with D uncertain. Germline V gene lookup returns CDR1 PRHDT and CDR2 FYEKMQ (reference sequence). This CDR3 spans 14 amino acids. The V gene lost 5 bases and the J gene lost 0 bases, with 8 bases spanning the gap. In nucleotides, the CDR3 is TGTGCCAGCAGCCCGAGGATCTCTGGAAACACCATATATTTT. It yields the protein CASSPRISGNTIYF.

At least ten counts were recorded for this clonotype. The gene calls are TRBV29-1 and TRBJ2-1; a possible D gene is TRBD2 (6 bases). The CDR3 extends over 14 amino acids. Trimming cost V 2 bases and J 7 bases, with 15 bases left between them. Germline V CDR1 and CDR2: SQVTM, ANQGSEA. The CDR3 DNA reads as TGCAGCGTTGAAAATCTACTAGCAAGTAATGAGCAGTTCTTC. Its protein is CSVENLLASNEQFF.

This clonotype was detected a few times. The V and J genes are TRBV6-6 and TRBJ1-2, with D possibly matching TRBD1 (6 bases). Per the germline V gene, CDR1 is MNHNY and CDR2 is SVGAGI (reference sequence). Trimming pared 1 base from V and 8 bases from J, leaving 14 bases between. The CDR3 spans 14 residues. In nucleotides, the CDR3 is TGTGCCAGCAGTTACTTGGGCCAGGGGAAAGGCTACACCTTC. Its translation is CASSYLGQGKGYTF.

V gene TRBV5-5 combines with J gene TRBJ1-5; 7 positions agree with TRBD1. CDR1 is SGHKS and CDR2 is YYEKEE in the germline V gene (reference sequence). CDR3 length: 16 amino acids. After removal of 0 bases from V and 5 bases from J, the junction contained 8 bases not matched to a gene. CDR3 protein: CASSLAAGGVDQPQHF. For the CDR3, the DNA is TGTGCCAGCAGCTTGGCCGCAGGGGGAGTGGATCAGCCCCAGCATTTT.

This clonotype was observed a handful of times. The chain uses TRBV2 and TRBJ2-3; D is undetermined. The length of the CDR3 is 13 residues. V gave up 7 bases and J gave up 2 bases, with 10 bases separating them. Germline CDR1 is SNHLY and CDR2 is FYNNEI. CDR3 sequence: CASTSLPTDTQYF. CDR3 nucleotide sequence: TGTGCCAGCACGTCCCTACCCACAGATACGCAGTATTTT.